This T cell receptor (beta chain) was obtained from a study of cytomegalovirus exposure and HLA in healthy donors. Healthy bone marrow donors made up the donors. Germline V lookup: CDR1 SGHTA, CDR2 FQGNSA. V was shortened by 1 base and J by 6 bases, with 17 bases between the two germline ends. The CDR3 sequence is 16 residues long. The PCR made use of 60 Vbeta and 13 Jbeta primers. This table comes from immunoSEQ multiplex PCR, and its TCRdb copy is limited to in-frame clones, with some not included. The sample carries 150,000 to 250,000 clones, approximately 80% recorded once. The chain joins TRBV7-2 to TRBJ2-3, with D possibly TRBD1 on 5 matching bases. Sequences were obtained from PBMCs. This clonotype was obtained from a boy under 10 years old in good health and CMV-seronegative. The CDR3 sequence: CASSLVAGLGLDTQYF. CDR3 nucleotide sequence: TGTGCCAGCAGCTTAGTGGCAGGGTTAGGGTTGGATACGCAGTATTTT.